What follows are 25 T cell receptor beta chains derived from one specimen sequenced in a study of Ad26.COV2.S vaccination and SARS-CoV-2 variants. Treatment denoted: some 20 received Ad26.COV2.S at low or high dose, single or two shots; about 5 received placebo; per-sample allocation not given. On day 63 after the first injection, vaccine and placebo recipients gave samples. Sequenced by immunoSEQ multiplex PCR; TCRdb stores in-frame clones only, minus some. The sample includes 440,000 or so clones, about 92% of them seen just once. This material consisted of peripheral blood, taken in a trial of Ad26.COV2.S vaccine versus placebo. These receptor sequences come from a person between 18 and 65 years old who received the Ad26.COV2.S COVID-19 vaccine or a placebo.

The V call is TRBV4-3, the J call TRBJ2-2, with 9 bases lining up with TRBD2. The germline gives CDR1 LGHNA, CDR2 YSLEER. Trimming at V came to 2 bases and at J to 5 bases, leaving 9 bases not matched to a gene. The CDR3 runs 17 residues. The CDR3 DNA reads TGCGCCAGCAGCCAAAGAAATCTAGCGGGATGGACCGGGGAGCTGTTTTTT. Translating gives CASSQRNLAGWTGELFF.

A single count supports this clone. Its ends do not fully match the called genes, so a read error is possible. The chain combines TRBV9 with TRBJ2-5; D might be TRBD1 or TRBD2, each matching 5 bases. This CDR3 has 12 residues. In germline, CDR1 is SGDLS, CDR2 YYNGEE. The CDR3 DNA follows: TGTGCCAGCAGCGTGAGTCGGGACGACAGTAACTTC. Translating it yields CASSVSRDDSNF.

This clone was counted a few times. This chain links TRBV18 with TRBJ1-5, with TRBD1 matching 7 bases. This CDR3 is 14 amino acids long. The germline V gene encodes CDR1 KGHSH and CDR2 LQKENI. The V and J ends lost 3 bases and 3 bases, in that order; junction bases with no gene match: 2. The CDR3 spells CASSPTGANQPQHF. The CDR3 DNA is TGTGCCAGCTCACCTACAGGGGCCAATCAGCCCCAGCATTTT.

The chain employs TRBV7-8 and TRBJ2-6; TRBD2 aligns across 11 bases. Germline V gives CDR1 SGHVS, CDR2 FQNEAQ. Losses at the gene ends were 2 bases for V and 3 bases for J; bases not matched to a gene: 6. The CDR3 totals 18 residues. CDR3 nucleotide sequence: TGTGCCAGCAGCTTAACACTAGCGGGAGCTCATGGGGCCAACGTCCTGACTTTC. Translating it yields CASSLTLAGAHGANVLTF.

The gene calls are TRBV3-1 (or the pseudogene TRBV3-2) and TRBJ2-3; D might be TRBD2 (6 bases). Germline V gene lookup returns CDR1 LGHDT and CDR2 YNNKEL (reference sequence). V lost 3 bases to trimming and J lost 3 bases, with 16 bases between them. CDR3 length equals 16 residues. CDR3 in DNA: TGTGCCAGCAGCCAGAGGGCGAGGGCGGGGACAGATACGCAGTATTTT. Its translation is CASSQRARAGTDTQYF.

Concerning this clone: At the DNA level, this CDR3 is encoded by other sequences in the same sample as well. J is TRBJ2-1 and V is TRBV2; 13 bases line up with TRBD2. Germline assignment: CDR1 SNHLY and CDR2 FYNNEI. With 4 bases clipped from V and 4 bases from J, the junction kept 1 base outside the gene matches. The CDR3 has 15 residues. The CDR3 here is CASSGTSGRYNEQFF. Written as DNA, the CDR3 is TGTGCCAGCAGTGGGACTAGCGGGAGATACAATGAGCAGTTCTTC.

The chain combines TRBV9 with TRBJ2-3; D is unclear. This CDR3 comprises 15 residues. Trimming removed 0 bases at V and 4 bases at J, with 12 bases between. Germline loops: CDR1 SGDLS, CDR2 YYNGEE. The CDR3 protein is CASSVDIMAADTQYF. The DNA of the CDR3 is TGTGCCAGCAGCGTAGATATAATGGCGGCAGATACGCAGTATTTT.

The count of this clone is one. The chain joins TRBV27 to TRBJ1-2, with D unclear. The V end was cut by 10 bases, the J end by 5 bases, with 11 bases between. This CDR3 has 11 amino acids. The V gene's germline CDR1 is MNHEY and CDR2 SMNVEV (reference sequence). For the CDR3, the DNA is TGTGCCACTCGGCTGGGGTATGGCTACACCTTC. It specifies CATRLGYGYTF.

V usage is TRBV15 and J usage is TRBJ2-6; 7 bases match TRBD2. Trimming removed 6 bases from V and 0 bases from J; junction bases left unmatched: 11. Germline V gene data show CDR1 as LNHNV and CDR2 as YYDKDF (reference sequence). The CDR3 is 18 residues long. The CDR3 sequence: CATSPNLAVRSGANVLTF. The CDR3 nucleotides read TGTGCCACCAGTCCGAACCTAGCGGTACGCTCTGGGGCCAACGTCCTGACTTTC.

The V and J genes are TRBV5-6 and TRBJ2-2; the D is unclear. The CDR3 has 13 residues. The V end lost 0 bases, the J end lost 6 bases, and 6 bases lay between the germline ends. Germline values: CDR1 SGHDT, CDR2 YYEEEE. The CDR3, as DNA: TGTGCCAGCAGCTTGGTGGGATCCGGGGAGCTGTTTTTT. Translated, it gives CASSLVGSGELFF. Filled out from reference TRBV5-6 and TRBJ2-2, the complete variable domain reads DAGVTQSPTHLIKTRGQQVTLRCSPKSGHDTVSWYQQALGQGPQFIFQYYEEEERQRGNFPDRFSGHQFPNYSSELNVNALLLGDSALYLCASSLVGSGELFFGEGSRLTVL.

The chain recombines TRBV7-4 with TRBJ2-5; the match to TRBD2 covers 11 bases. The CDR3 is 16 amino acids. Per the germline V gene, CDR1 is SGHVT and CDR2 is SQSDAQ. The V segment lost 6 bases and the J segment 5 bases; nucleotides outside the gene matches: 11. The CDR3 coding sequence is TGTGCCAGCAGGTCGGAGACTAGCGGGATGGGGGAGACCCAGTACTTC. Protein product: CASRSETSGMGETQYF.

V is TRBV28 and J is TRBJ2-5, with D possibly matching TRBD2 (5 bases). The germline gives CDR1 MDHEN, CDR2 SYDVKM. The V end lost 2 bases, the J end lost 7 bases, and 14 bases lay between the germline ends. CDR3 length equals 14 residues. The CDR3 nucleotides read TGTGCCAGCAGTTTAGGCGGGTCCAGTGGGACCCAGTACTTC. Translation gives CASSLGGSSGTQYF.

The chain combines TRBV7-9 with TRBJ1-1, with 7 bases aligning to TRBD1. Germline trimming cut 5 bases from V and 4 bases from J; bases unmatched to any gene: 10. The V gene's germline CDR1 is SEHNR and CDR2 FQNEAQ (reference sequence). This CDR3 spans 15 amino acids. The CDR3 sequence: CASSPPDRVGTEAFF. CDR3 bases: TGTGCCAGCAGCCCACCCGACAGGGTGGGCACTGAAGCTTTCTTT.

The chain recombines TRBV9 with TRBJ2-3; weak D call: TRBD2 (5 bases). The CDR3 consists of 18 residues. The ends were cut back, 4 bases at V and 0 bases at J, with 21 bases in the middle. Germline loops: CDR1 SGDLS, CDR2 YYNGEE. CDR3 region: CASSTSPSKGTSTDTQYF. As DNA, the CDR3 is TGTGCCAGCAGCACTAGTCCATCCAAGGGTACTAGCACAGATACGCAGTATTTT.

V gene TRBV9 combines with J gene TRBJ2-1; 7 positions agree with TRBD1. V shed 0 bases, J shed 16 bases, and the junction held 7 bases outside the gene matches. This CDR3 comprises 12 residues. Germline V lookup: CDR1 SGDLS, CDR2 YYNGEE. Here the CDR3 DNA reads TGTGCCAGCAGCGTAGGGGGGACAGCTGTCTTCTTC. Protein sequence: CASSVGGTAVFF.

For this clone: The sample carries other DNA sequences with the same CDR3. This rearrangement joins TRBV5-1 to TRBJ2-5, with 11 bases aligning to TRBD1. The CDR3 runs to 16 residues. J lost 4 bases, V lost 4 bases, and 9 bases had no gene match. The germline gives CDR1 SGHRS, CDR2 YFSETQ. The CDR3 region has the DNA TGCGCCAGCAGCCCGCGACCGGGACAGGGGGGAGAGACCCAGTACTTC. Translating gives CASSPRPGQGGETQYF.

This clone came up a few times. CDR3 sequence: CASSLSDRFHYGYTF. As DNA, the CDR3 is TGTGCCAGCAGCTTGTCGGACAGGTTTCACTATGGCTACACCTTC. This chain connects TRBV5-6 to TRBJ1-2, with 7 bases fitting TRBD1. Per the germline V gene, CDR1 is SGHDT and CDR2 is YYEEEE. The CDR3 spans 15 residues. V lost 1 base to trimming and J lost 3 bases; unmatched junction nucleotides: 6.

CDR3 DNA: TGTGCCAGCACATTGTTGCAGAGGCAGGGCGAAAAACTGTTTTTT. Protein sequence: CASTLLQRQGEKLFF. The chain recombines TRBV21-1 with TRBJ1-4; TRBD1 is the table's D call, not checked against the DNA. TRBV21-1 is assigned pseudogene status. The CDR3 has 15 residues.

This clone was seen a few times. This sequence joins TRBV19 and TRBJ1-5, with TRBD1 matching over 8 bases. V was clipped by 7 bases and J by 4 bases; unmatched bases: 9. CDR3 length: 15 residues. Germline CDR1 is LNHDA and CDR2 is SQIVND (reference sequence). As DNA, the CDR3 is TGTGCCAGTAAGGCACCGGGACAGGCTAATCAGCCCCAGCATTTT. It translates to CASKAPGQANQPQHF.

The chain links TRBV2 to TRBJ1-3, with 8 bases identical to TRBD1. Germline values: CDR1 SNHLY, CDR2 FYNNEI. This CDR3 is built from 16 residues. The ends lost 7 bases at V and 5 bases at J; junction bases unmatched: 13. CDR3 DNA: TGTGCCAGCAACGTCGGGACAGGACCTTATAGAAACACCATATATTTT. Protein: CASNVGTGPYRNTIYF.

The chain links TRBV18 to TRBJ2-1, with TRBD2 matching over 11 bases. The ends lost 6 bases at V and 8 bases at J; junction bases unmatched: 12. The CDR3 is 16 residues long. Germline V gene lookup returns CDR1 KGHSH and CDR2 LQKENI. In DNA, the CDR3 is TGTGCCAGCTCGCAATATATTTTAGCGGGGGGGGATGAGCAGTTCTTC. Translation: CASSQYILAGGDEQFF.

The chain links TRBV2 to TRBJ2-7, with a tentative D call TRBD2 (6 bases). Trimming pared 5 bases from V and 6 bases from J, leaving 11 bases between. The germline V gene encodes CDR1 SNHLY and CDR2 FYNNEI. The CDR3 extends over 12 amino acids. CDR3: CASSPDYFEQYF. As DNA, the CDR3 is TGTGCCAGCAGTCCGGACTATTTCGAGCAGTACTTC.

The CDR3 sequence: CAIKTGDYGYTF. CDR3 coding DNA: TGTGCCATCAAGACGGGTGACTATGGCTACACCTTC. The chain combines TRBV10-3 with TRBJ1-2; D call uncertain. V was shortened by 7 bases and J by 3 bases, with 9 bases between the two germline ends. Germline assignment: CDR1 ENHRY and CDR2 SYGVKD. CDR3 length: 12 residues.

The V gene is TRBV3-1 (or the pseudogene TRBV3-2), the J gene TRBJ2-2, with 13 bases matching TRBD2. The V segment lost 0 bases and the J segment 7 bases; nucleotides outside the gene matches: 5. Per germline, CDR1 LGHDT and CDR2 YNNKEL (reference sequence). The CDR3 contains 17 residues. CDR3 nucleotide sequence: TGTGCCAGCAGCCAAGATACTAGCGGGAGGGGGAGCGGGGAGCTGTTTTTT. This sequence encodes CASSQDTSGRGSGELFF.

The V and J genes are TRBV19 and TRBJ2-7; possible D gene TRBD1, 6 bases. Deletions cut 5 bases from V and 6 bases from J, with 11 bases between. CDR3 length: 12 residues. Germline V lookup: CDR1 LNHDA, CDR2 SQIVND (reference sequence). The CDR3 is CASSVQGREQYF. CDR3 sequence (DNA): TGTGCCAGTAGTGTACAGGGTCGCGAGCAGTACTTC. Filled out from reference TRBV19 and TRBJ2-7, the complete variable domain reads DGGITQSPKYLFRKEGQNVTLSCEQNLNHDAMYWYRQDPGQGLRLIYYSQIVNDFQKGDIAEGYSVSREKKESFPLTVTSAQKNPTAFYLCASSVQGREQYFGPGTRLTVT.